This note documents a single TCR beta chain sequence. These data come from a study of blood T cell repertoires in COVID-19. Study as a whole: Acute-phase and convalescent COVID-19 samples originated in the United States, Italy and Spain. T cells, B-cell-depleted T cells, or PBMCs provided the cDNA or gDNA that served as material.

Profiled with immunoSEQ multiplex PCR; TCRdb holds only in-frame clones, not every one. The sample lists tens of thousands of clones; 75% to 90% were seen once. The germline V gene encodes CDR1 MNHEY and CDR2 SVGEGT. CDR3 length: 18 residues. V was pared by 6 bases and J by 1 base, with 13 bases of the junction left unmatched. J is TRBJ2-7 and V is TRBV6-2 or TRBV6-3, with 12 bases lining up with TRBD2. This TCR was recovered from an elderly woman with active or convalescent COVID-19. Sequenced material: peripheral blood. DNA for the CDR3: TGTGCCAGCAGCCCATCTTTTCAACTAGCGGGGGGATCCTACGAGCAGTACTTC. It encodes CASSPSFQLAGGSYEQYF.